Listed below are T cell receptor beta chains from one sample, sequenced in a study of response to subunit inactivated influenza vaccine. TCRdb ran MiXCR on the RT-PCR reads and lists one entry per CDR3 protein. Here the sample spans 550,000 to 650,000 distinct CDR3 sequences, 12% being singletons. Material: PBMCs from blood, obtained on the day of vaccination. These receptors all stem from a middle-aged man who received an inactivated influenza vaccine. The CDR3 runs from the conserved cysteine through the conserved F or W. The D gene is left open where the match is weak. Clone size is stated in some rows and not others, as once, few, many or a class when expanded.

few | TRBD2 | TRBJ2-3 | TRBV12-3/TRBV12-4 | CASTPAGRGMYTDTQYF | TGTGCCAGCACTCCCGCTGGGCGGGGGATGTACACAGATACGCAGTATTTT
many | NA | TRBJ1-5 | TRBV7-8 | CASSLASGNQPQHF | TGTGCCAGCAGCTTAGCGTCGGGTAATCAGCCCCAGCATTTT
few | TRBD1 | TRBJ2-7 | TRBV20-1 | CSAVGQDSYYEQYF | TGCAGTGCAGTTGGACAGGACTCATACTACGAGCAGTACTTC
NA | TRBD1 | TRBJ1-4 | TRBV7-9 | CASSGGTGGASLFF | TGTGCCAGCAGCGGGGGGACAGGGGGCGCGAGTCTGTTTTTT
few | NA | TRBJ2-7 | TRBV10-2 | CASRPDPYEQYF | TGCGCCAGCAGACCCGACCCCTACGAGCAGTACTTC
many | NA | TRBJ2-7 | TRBV3-1 | CASSQIGSYEQYF | TGTGCCAGCAGCCAGATAGGCAGCTACGAGCAGTACTTC
many | NA | TRBJ2-3 | TRBV27 | CASSFLDTQYF | TGTGCCAGCAGTTTTTTAGATACGCAGTATTTT
few | NA | TRBJ2-1 | TRBV25-1 | CASSPGGWDEQFF | TGTGCCAGCAGCCCCGGGGGTTGGGATGAGCAGTTCTTC
few | NA | TRBJ1-1 | TRBV5-1 | CASSFRDAMDTEAFF | TGCGCCAGCAGCTTCCGGGACGCGATGGACACTGAAGCTTTCTTT
few | TRBD1 | TRBJ2-1 | TRBV7-9 | CASSSLTGFNEQFF | TGTGCCAGCAGTAGCCTGACAGGGTTCAATGAGCAGTTCTTC
few | TRBD1 | TRBJ2-1 | TRBV5-6 | CASSFGTTGDWKYNEQFF | TGTGCCAGCAGCTTTGGCACTACAGGGGATTGGAAGTACAATGAGCAGTTCTTC
few | NA | TRBJ2-5 | TRBV28 | CASRTRPAQETQYF | TGTGCCAGCAGGACTCGGCCAGCCCAAGAGACCCAGTACTTC
NA | TRBD2 | TRBJ2-5 | TRBV29-1 | CSVDASGLLLPQYF | TGCAGCGTTGATGCTAGCGGACTGTTGTTGCCCCAGTACTTC
NA | NA | TRBJ2-7 | TRBV6-5 | CASSYSGAAPYEQYF | TGTGCCAGCAGTTACTCAGGGGCCGCTCCCTACGAGCAGTACTTC
few | TRBD2 | TRBJ2-1 | TRBV3-1 | CASSQEKLAGWDEQFF | TGTGCCAGCAGCCAAGAAAAACTAGCGGGGTGGGATGAGCAGTTCTTC
many | NA | TRBJ2-7 | TRBV7-8 | CASSLMGNSYEQYF | TGTGCCAGCAGTCTAATGGGGAACTCCTACGAGCAGTACTTC
few | NA | TRBJ2-3 | TRBV7-2 | CASSYAGVGDTQYF | TGTGCCAGCAGCTATGCAGGGGTCGGGGATACGCAGTATTTT
NA | TRBD1 | TRBJ2-7 | TRBV20-1 | CSAIPGQKYEQYF | TGCAGTGCAATCCCGGGACAGAAATACGAGCAGTACTTC
NA | NA | TRBJ1-3 | TRBV11-2 | CASSLVRYLSGNTIYF | TGTGCCAGCAGCTTAGTCCGGTATCTCTCTGGAAACACCATATATTTT
many | NA | TRBJ1-1 | TRBV14 | CASSQGSRGTEAFF | TGTGCCAGCAGCCAAGGGTCGAGAGGAACTGAAGCTTTCTTT
many | NA | TRBJ2-1 | TRBV4-3 | CASSQDVFTRYNEQFF | TGCGCCAGCAGCCAAGATGTTTTTACTAGGTATAATGAGCAGTTCTTC
few | TRBD2 | TRBJ2-3 | TRBV28 | CASSRGLAHTDTQYF | TGTGCCAGCAGCCGGGGACTAGCGCACACAGATACGCAGTATTTT
few | NA | TRBJ1-3 | TRBV25-1 | CASSMGGSGNTIYF | TGTGCCAGCAGTATGGGGGGTTCTGGAAACACCATATATTTT
NA | NA | TRBJ2-3 | TRBV5-1 | CASSWTVLDTQYF | TGCGCCAGCAGCTGGACCGTTTTGGATACGCAGTATTTT
NA | NA | TRBJ2-7 | TRBV20-1 | CSANYRVAEQYF | TGCAGTGCTAACTACAGGGTTGCCGAGCAGTACTTC
NA | NA | TRBJ1-2 | TRBV12-3/TRBV12-4 | CASSFTGRPNYGYTF | TGTGCCAGCAGTTTTACGGGACGGCCAAACTATGGCTACACCTTC
few | TRBD2 | TRBJ2-3 | TRBV20-1 | CSASLLLAGRTDTQYF | TGCAGTGCTAGCCTTTTATTAGCGGGACGCACAGATACGCAGTATTTT
NA | TRBD2 | TRBJ2-7 | TRBV29-1 | CSVQRGGYEQYF | TGCAGCGTTCAGCGGGGGGGTTACGAGCAGTACTTC
few | NA | TRBJ2-1 | TRBV21-1 | CASRTGGDGLPHYNEQFF | TGTGCCAGCAGGACAGGGGGGGATGGACTACCACACTACAATGAGCAGTTCTTC
NA | TRBD2 | TRBJ2-1 | TRBV14 | CASSQDVMEWEGLDEQFF | TGTGCCAGCAGCCAAGACGTTATGGAGTGGGAGGGCCTCGATGAGCAGTTCTTC
once | NA | TRBJ1-5 | TRBV20-1 | CSAFAGTQPQHF | TGCAGTGCTTTCGCAGGAACCCAGCCCCAGCATTTT
few | NA | TRBJ1-1 | TRBV12-3/TRBV12-4 | CASSLQGNAEAFF | TGTGCCAGCAGTCTGCAGGGAAACGCTGAAGCTTTCTTT
NA | NA | TRBJ2-1 | TRBV5-6 | CASSLWTGSSYNEQFF | TGTGCCAGCAGCCTTTGGACGGGGAGCTCCTACAATGAGCAGTTCTTC
many | NA | TRBJ1-1 | TRBV6-5 | CASSYSGGGTEAFF | TGTGCCAGCAGTTACTCGGGGGGGGGCACTGAAGCTTTCTTT
NA | NA | TRBJ2-1 | TRBV28 | CASSWGGTQNEQFF | TGTGCCAGCAGTTGGGGCGGGACCCAAAATGAGCAGTTCTTC
few | NA | TRBJ2-1 | TRBV11-1 | CASSLVHAGLNNNNEQFF | TGTGCCAGCAGCTTAGTCCACGCGGGACTGAATAATAACAATGAGCAGTTCTTC
NA | NA | TRBJ2-1 | TRBV4-3 | CASSQDSPSLGEQFF | TGCGCCAGCAGCCAAGATTCTCCTAGCTTGGGTGAGCAGTTCTTC
NA | TRBD2 | TRBJ2-3 | TRBV5-1 | CASSVSGGATTDTQYF | TGCGCCAGCAGCGTCAGCGGGGGGGCGACGACAGATACGCAGTATTTT
many | TRBD2 | TRBJ2-2 | TRBV27 | CASSLVAGGSTGELFF | TGTGCCAGCAGTTTAGTAGCGGGAGGGTCCACCGGGGAGCTGTTTTTT
many | NA | TRBJ2-1 | TRBV3-1 | CASSPTLGNEQFF | TGTGCCAGCAGCCCCACCCTGGGGAATGAGCAGTTCTTC
few | NA | TRBJ2-1 | TRBV24-1 | CATSEGRYNEQFF | TGTGCCACCAGTGAGGGTCGTTACAATGAGCAGTTCTTC
NA | NA | TRBJ2-1 | TRBV7-3 | CASSYNLAPPNNEQFF | TGTGCCAGCAGCTATAATCTAGCCCCCCCAAACAATGAGCAGTTCTTC
NA | NA | TRBJ2-7 | TRBV14 | CASSQTGLIGELAYEQYF | TGTGCCAGCAGCCAAACCGGCTTAATTGGAGAATTAGCCTACGAGCAGTACTTC
NA | TRBD1 | TRBJ2-3 | TRBV30 | CAWSVKSGTGVDTQYF | TGTGCCTGGAGTGTCAAGTCAGGAACAGGGGTAGATACGCAGTATTTT
few | NA | TRBJ2-2 | TRBV24-1 | CATSDLRGTSTGELFF | TGTGCCACCAGTGATTTGCGGGGGACATCTACCGGGGAGCTGTTTTTT
many | TRBD2 | TRBJ2-1 | TRBV5-1 | CASTGLAGDNEQFF | TGCGCCAGCACAGGACTAGCGGGAGATAATGAGCAGTTCTTC
few | NA | TRBJ2-7 | TRBV18 | CASSPPIQTYEQYF | TGTGCCAGCTCACCCCCAATACAGACCTACGAGCAGTACTTC
few | TRBD2 | TRBJ2-3 | TRBV20-1 | CSARDRGLAGGRAQYF | TGCAGTGCTAGAGATCGAGGACTAGCGGGAGGAAGGGCGCAGTATTTT
many | TRBD1 | TRBJ1-1 | TRBV12-3/TRBV12-4 | CASSSARWDRVTNTEAFF | TGTGCCAGCAGTTCAGCCCGGTGGGACAGGGTGACGAACACTGAAGCTTTCTTT
NA | TRBD1 | TRBJ2-3 | TRBV7-2 | CASSLRGDRVSSDTQYF | TGTGCCAGCAGCCTCAGGGGGGACAGGGTTTCTTCAGATACGCAGTATTTT
many | NA | TRBJ1-1 | TRBV6-1 | CASSEVGGTEAFF | TGTGCCAGCAGTGAAGTCGGGGGAACTGAAGCTTTCTTT
many | TRBD1 | TRBJ2-7 | TRBV5-1 | CASSFGQGRYEQYF | TGCGCCAGCAGCTTTGGACAGGGACGTTACGAGCAGTACTTC
many | NA | TRBJ2-3 | TRBV20-1 | CSAIGAARGTDTQYF | TGCAGTGCTATCGGGGCCGCTCGGGGCACAGATACGCAGTATTTT
NA | NA | TRBJ2-7 | TRBV5-6 | CASSRRGGIHYEQYF | TGTGCCAGCAGCCGAAGGGGCGGAATCCACTACGAGCAGTACTTC
few | NA | TRBJ2-5 | TRBV6-5 | CASSYLAWGSQETQYF | TGTGCCAGCAGTTACTTGGCTTGGGGCAGCCAAGAGACCCAGTACTTC
few | TRBD1 | TRBJ2-3 | TRBV5-1 | CASSPVRGQEDTQYF | TGCGCCAGCAGCCCGGTGAGGGGGCAAGAAGATACGCAGTATTTT